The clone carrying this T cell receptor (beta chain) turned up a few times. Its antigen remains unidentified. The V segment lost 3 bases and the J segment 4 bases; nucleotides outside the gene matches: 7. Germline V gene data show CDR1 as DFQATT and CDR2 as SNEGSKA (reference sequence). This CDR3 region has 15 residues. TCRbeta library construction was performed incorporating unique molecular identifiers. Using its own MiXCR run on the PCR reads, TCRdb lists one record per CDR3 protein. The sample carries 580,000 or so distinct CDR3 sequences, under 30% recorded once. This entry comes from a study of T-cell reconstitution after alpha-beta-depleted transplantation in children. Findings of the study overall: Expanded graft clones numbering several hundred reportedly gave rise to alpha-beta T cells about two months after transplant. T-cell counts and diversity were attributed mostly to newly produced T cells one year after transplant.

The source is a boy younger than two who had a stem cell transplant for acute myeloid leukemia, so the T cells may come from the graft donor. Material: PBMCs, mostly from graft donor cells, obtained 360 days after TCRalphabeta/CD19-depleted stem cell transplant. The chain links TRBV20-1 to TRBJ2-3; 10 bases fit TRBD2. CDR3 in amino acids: CSARDERGGPDTQYF. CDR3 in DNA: TGCAGTGCTAGGGATGAGCGGGGGGGCCCAGATACGCAGTATTTT.